These 32 T cell receptor beta chains were sequenced from one sample in a study of blood T cell repertoires in COVID-19. Profiled with immunoSEQ multiplex PCR; TCRdb holds only in-frame clones, not every one. This sample has some 170,000 clones, with nearly 80% found just once. The sample taken for sequencing was peripheral blood. These receptors were taken from a woman aged 70 to 79 with acute or convalescent COVID-19.

V usage is TRBV7-3 and J usage is TRBJ2-1, with TRBD2 matching over 9 bases. The CDR3 sequence is 21 residues long. Germline assignment: CDR1 SGHTA and CDR2 FQGTGA. V lost 5 bases to trimming and J lost 0 bases; unmatched junction nucleotides: 20. The CDR3: CASSISAPRGRLADSYNEQFF. CDR3 coding DNA: TGTGCCAGCAGCATTTCTGCCCCACGGGGAAGACTAGCGGACTCCTACAATGAGCAGTTCTTC.

The chain employs TRBV11-3 and TRBJ2-5; TRBD1 might be the D (6 bases). V lost 5 bases and J 0 bases, leaving 10 bases between the germline ends. Germline assignment: CDR1 SGHNT and CDR2 YENEEA. The CDR3 is 14 residues long. CDR3 DNA: TGTGCCAGCAGCCCAGCAGGGGACCAAGAGACCCAGTACTTC. It translates to CASSPAGDQETQYF.

The V gene is TRBV6-5, the J gene TRBJ2-3, with TRBD2 matching over 9 bases. The ends lost 3 bases at V and 3 bases at J; junction bases unmatched: 7. Germline V gene lookup returns CDR1 MNHEY and CDR2 SVGAGI. The CDR3 length is 16 residues. CDR3 region: CASSYLAGDGTDTQYF. CDR3 in DNA: TGTGCCAGCAGTTATTTAGCGGGAGATGGGACAGATACGCAGTATTTT.

The chain has TRBV30 and TRBJ2-3; D possibly corresponds to TRBD1 (5 bases). Trimming left V 1 base short and J 7 bases short, with 9 bases between. Germline V gene lookup returns CDR1 GTSNPN and CDR2 SVGIG (reference sequence). The CDR3 runs to 12 residues. The CDR3, as DNA: TGTGCCTGGAGTGGCAGGGAATATACGCAGTATTTT. Its translation is CAWSGREYTQYF.

This rearrangement joins TRBV28 to TRBJ2-7; D is unresolved. CDR1 and CDR2 (germline): MDHEN, SYDVKM. CDR3 size: 13 residues. V lost 3 bases to trimming and J lost 5 bases, with 11 bases between them. CDR3 DNA sequence: TGTGCCAGCAGTTTGTCAGGTTCAGACGAGCAGTACTTC. This codes for CASSLSGSDEQYF.

This clone was seen only once. The CDR3 region is CASSESDRVKETQYF. CDR3 nucleotide sequence: TGTGCCAGCAGCGAGTCCGACAGGGTCAAAGAGACCCAGTACTTC. The chain is built from TRBV5-6 and TRBJ2-5; 7 bases map to TRBD1. V gave up 4 bases and J gave up 3 bases; unmatched junction bases: 9. The CDR3 consists of 15 residues. Germline loops: CDR1 SGHDT, CDR2 YYEEEE.

This clone was counted between two and nine times. This chain joins TRBV5-1 and TRBJ2-1; TRBD2 agrees at 8 bases. J was trimmed by 6 bases and V by 2 bases; bases with no gene match: 7. Germline lookup yields CDR1 SGHRS and CDR2 YFSETQ. The length of the CDR3 is 15 residues. CDR3 residues: CASSFSGVPGNEQFF. In DNA, the CDR3 is TGCGCCAGCAGCTTTAGCGGGGTCCCCGGCAATGAGCAGTTCTTC.

CDR3 protein: CASSLDRSFYYNEQFF. DNA of the CDR3: TGTGCCAGCAGCTTGGACAGGTCCTTCTACTACAATGAGCAGTTCTTC. J is TRBJ2-1 and V is TRBV7-3; 7 nucleotides agree with TRBD1. CDR3 length: 16 residues. Germline CDR1 is SGHTA and CDR2 is FQGTGA. V was clipped by 3 bases and J by 3 bases; unmatched bases: 8.

The chain recombines TRBV18 with TRBJ2-2; a possible D gene is TRBD2 (5 bases). CDR3 length: 17 residues. Germline V lookup: CDR1 KGHSH, CDR2 LQKENI. V lost 0 bases and J lost 5, with 16 bases in between. The CDR3 loop is CASSPPSGRDVTGELFF. CDR3 DNA: TGTGCCAGCTCACCACCGTCGGGTCGGGATGTTACCGGGGAGCTGTTTTTT.

This clone turned up a few times. The chain has TRBV2 and TRBJ2-2; D possibly corresponds to TRBD1 (7 bases). CDR1 SNHLY and CDR2 FYNNEI come from the germline V gene. Trimming pared 7 bases from V and 5 bases from J, leaving 14 bases between. CDR3 length: 14 amino acids. The CDR3 loop is CASNQGGRTGELFF. CDR3 nucleotide sequence: TGTGCCAGCAACCAGGGGGGCAGGACCGGGGAGCTGTTTTTT. Drawing the rest from reference TRBV2 and TRBJ2-2, the complete variable domain is EPEVTQTPSHQVTQMGQEVILRCVPISNHLYFYWYRQILGQKVEFLVSFYNNEISEKSEIFDDQFSVERPDGSNFTLKIRSTKLEDSAMYFCASNQGGRTGELFFGEGSRLTVL.

This sequence joins TRBV24-1 and TRBJ1-2, with D possibly matching TRBD1 (6 bases). The CDR3 extends over 15 amino acids. V lost 2 bases and J lost 8, with 17 bases in between. Germline CDR1 reads KGHDR; CDR2 reads SFDVKD. CDR3 nucleotide sequence: TGTGCCACCAGTGATTCCTCCGGACAGCGAGACGGCTACACCTTC. Its protein product is CATSDSSGQRDGYTF.

The chain recombines TRBV6-5 with TRBJ2-3, with 7 nucleotides matching TRBD2. The ends lost 6 bases at V and 5 bases at J; junction bases unmatched: 2. This CDR3 region has 12 residues. Germline CDR1 MNHEY, CDR2 SVGAGI. In nucleotides, the CDR3 is TGTGCCAGCAGCGCTAGCGGAGATACGCAGTATTTT. Protein sequence: CASSASGDTQYF.

The chain uses TRBV2 and TRBJ1-1; 12 bases map to TRBD1. Germline assignment: CDR1 SNHLY and CDR2 FYNNEI. The J segment lost 4 bases and the V segment lost 4 bases, leaving 4 bases of the junction unmatched. The CDR3 totals 15 residues. DNA for the CDR3: TGTGCCAGCAGTGTAAGGGACAGGGGGCCCACTGAAGCTTTCTTT. Protein: CASSVRDRGPTEAFF.

J is TRBJ2-3 and V is TRBV7-2; 8 nucleotides line up with TRBD2. V gave up 2 bases and J gave up 6 bases; unmatched junction bases: 7. From germline, CDR1 is SGHTA and CDR2 FQGNSA. The CDR3 extends over 15 amino acids. This chain's CDR3 is CASSLRPGGGDTQYF. Written as DNA, the CDR3 is TGTGCCAGCAGCTTACGGCCGGGAGGGGGGGATACGCAGTATTTT.

This sequence joins TRBV19 and TRBJ2-4; D perhaps matches TRBD1 (6 bases). Looked up from germline, CDR1 is LNHDA and CDR2 is SQIVND (reference sequence). The CDR3 is 15 amino acids. Between the trimmed V and J ends, which lost 7 bases and 7 bases, there was a span of 20 bases. CDR3 in DNA: TGTGCCAGTACCCTCGATACAGGGACGGGGAACATTCAGTACTTC. Translation gives CASTLDTGTGNIQYF. Full variable domain (remainder filled in from reference TRBV19 and TRBJ2-4): DGGITQSPKYLFRKEGQNVTLSCEQNLNHDAMYWYRQDPGQGLRLIYYSQIVNDFQKGDIAEGYSVSREKKESFPLTVTSAQKNPTAFYLCASTLDTGTGNIQYFGAGTRLSVL.

The V and J genes are TRBV13 and TRBJ1-1; D remains unclear. The CDR3 extends over 19 amino acids. The germline V gene has CDR1 PRHDT and CDR2 FYEKMQ (reference sequence). Deletions cut 1 base from V and 1 base from J, with 22 bases between. CDR3 sequence: CASSLVDRVGEPPNTEAFF. CDR3 sequence (DNA): TGTGCCAGCAGCTTAGTTGATCGGGTTGGCGAGCCACCGAACACTGAAGCTTTCTTT.

This chain joins TRBV2 and TRBJ1-5; D unclear. Trimming left V 3 bases short and J 7 bases short, with 13 bases between. CDR1 is SNHLY, CDR2 FYNNEI, per germline. This CDR3 region has 14 residues. CDR3 in DNA: TGTGCCAGCAGTGAGGGCAGCCCAAACCAGCCCCAGCATTTT. It is translated as CASSEGSPNQPQHF.

The CDR3 DNA is TGTGCCAGCAGCCCCTGGTTAGAAGCGAAGAACAATGAGCAGTTCTTC. This codes for CASSPWLEAKNNEQFF. The chain recombines TRBV3-1 (or the pseudogene TRBV3-2) with TRBJ2-1; unclear D gene. CDR1 and CDR2 from the germline V gene are LGHDT and YNNKEL (reference sequence). This CDR3 is 16 amino acids long. Deletions cut 4 bases from V and 5 bases from J, with 18 bases between.

This chain uses TRBV2 with TRBJ2-5; D perhaps matches TRBD1 (6 bases). The CDR3 runs to 13 residues. Germline values: CDR1 SNHLY, CDR2 FYNNEI. V lost 4 bases and J 5 bases, leaving 11 bases between the germline ends. Written as DNA, the CDR3 is TGTGCCAGCAGTGTTGTTCAGGGGGAGACCCAGTACTTC. Encoded protein: CASSVVQGETQYF.

This sequence joins TRBV2 and TRBJ2-2; 10 bases align to TRBD2. The CDR3 runs 15 residues. Germline CDR1 and CDR2: SNHLY and FYNNEI. Trimming took 2 bases from V and 7 from J; bases not matched to a gene: 4. In nucleotides, the CDR3 is TGTGCCAGCAGTGAACTAGCGGGGGTGGGCGGGGAGCTGTTTTTT. This sequence encodes CASSELAGVGGELFF.

V gene TRBV21-1 combines with J gene TRBJ2-7; the DNA was not compared with TRBD1, the D call given in the table. TRBV21-1 is termed a pseudogene. The CDR3 extends over 15 amino acids. The DNA for the CDR3 is TGTGCCAGCAGCAAAGAAAGGGGCCCTACCTACGAGCAGTACTTC. Residues: CASSKERGPTYEQYF.

J is TRBJ2-3 and V is TRBV29-1, with D possibly being TRBD2 (6 bases). The CDR3 is 12 amino acids. With 7 bases removed from V and 5 bases from J, the gap between germline ends came to 13 bases. Germline V gene sequence: CDR1 SQVTM, CDR2 ANQGSEA. The chain's CDR3 is CSASEVGDTQYF. CDR3 bases: TGCAGCGCTAGCGAGGTAGGAGATACGCAGTATTTT.

This clone was seen more than once but under ten times. The genes are TRBV10-1 and TRBJ2-7; 9 bases agree with TRBD2. The V gene end was trimmed by 4 bases and the J gene end by 2 bases; junction bases not matched to a gene: 3. The CDR3 has 14 amino acids. The germline V gene encodes CDR1 WNHNN and CDR2 SYGVQD (reference sequence). CDR3 protein: CASSGAGGTYEQYF. The CDR3, as DNA: TGCGCCAGCAGTGGAGCGGGAGGTACCTACGAGCAGTACTTC.

The chain combines TRBV3-1 (or the pseudogene TRBV3-2) with TRBJ2-1; TRBD1 aligns across 9 bases. The junction had 7 bases not matched to a gene; V was cut back by 1 base and J by 3 bases. Per the germline V gene, CDR1 is LGHDT and CDR2 is YNNKEL (reference sequence). There are 17 residues in the CDR3. DNA for the CDR3: TGTGCCAGCAGCCAAGGTCTTTGGGACAGGGACTACAATGAGCAGTTCTTC. Its protein is CASSQGLWDRDYNEQFF.

This chain uses TRBV3-1 (or the pseudogene TRBV3-2) with TRBJ1-1; D possibly corresponds to TRBD1 (6 bases). The CDR3 is 15 residues long. The ends were cut back, 0 bases at V and 10 bases at J, with 18 bases in the middle. From germline, CDR1 is LGHDT and CDR2 YNNKEL (reference sequence). As DNA, the CDR3 is TGTGCCAGCAGCCAAGATAGTTTGGGGGCGCGTCCAGCTTTCTTT. Residues: CASSQDSLGARPAFF.

The rearrangement uses TRBV7-6 and TRBJ2-2; D unresolved. V was pared by 2 bases and J by 6 bases, with 7 bases between. The CDR3 has 13 residues. CDR1 is SGHVS, CDR2 FNYEAQ, per germline. CDR3 amino acids: CASSLYTSGELFF. CDR3 coding DNA: TGTGCCAGCAGCTTATACACCTCCGGGGAGCTGTTTTTT.

The chain combines TRBV9 with TRBJ2-1; 11 positions match TRBD2. Germline CDR1 and CDR2: SGDLS and YYNGEE. This CDR3 spans 15 amino acids. The trim removed 4 bases at V and 7 bases at J, leaving 7 bases unmatched. CDR3 region: CASSPTSGEWNEQFF. The CDR3 coding sequence is TGTGCCAGCAGCCCGACTAGCGGGGAATGGAATGAGCAGTTCTTC.

The chain combines TRBV18 with TRBJ2-2; D remains ambiguous. CDR1 is KGHSH and CDR2 is LQKENI in the germline V gene. Trimming shortened V by 3 bases and J by 1 base, and 3 bases separated the two germline ends. This CDR3 comprises 13 residues. CDR3 nucleotides: TGTGCCAGCTCACCTCGGAACACCGGGGAGCTGTTTTTT. This encodes CASSPRNTGELFF.

This clone was observed a single time. The chain links TRBV10-3 to TRBJ2-1; 9 bases align to TRBD2. V lost 7 bases to trimming and J lost 9 bases; unmatched junction nucleotides: 13. CDR3 length equals 15 residues. Germline V gene sequence: CDR1 ENHRY, CDR2 SYGVKD. The CDR3: CAITASGTSAGEQFF. The CDR3 nucleotides read TGTGCCATCACGGCTAGCGGGACTTCAGCGGGTGAGCAGTTCTTC.

The chain is built from TRBV19 and TRBJ2-7, with 11 positions matching TRBD2. Trimming cost V 6 bases and J 7 bases; bases outside gene matches: 14. This CDR3 contains 16 residues. CDR1 and CDR2 (germline): LNHDA, SQIVND (reference sequence). CDR3 sequence reads: CASSPHGLAGGREQYF. The CDR3 nucleotides read TGTGCCAGTAGCCCCCACGGTTTAGCGGGAGGGCGTGAGCAGTACTTC.

The V call is TRBV5-8, the J call TRBJ1-1; TRBD1 matches at 8 bases. The V gene end was trimmed by 2 bases and the J gene end by 4 bases; junction bases not matched to a gene: 10. The CDR3 runs to 16 residues. Germline CDR1 SGHTS, CDR2 YDEGEE. CDR3 region: CASSFGRGRVGTEAFF. CDR3 in DNA: TGTGCCAGCAGCTTCGGCAGGGGGCGGGTTGGCACTGAAGCTTTCTTT.

The rearrangement links TRBV5-1 to TRBJ2-1; TRBD2 is a possible D gene (6 bases). The germline CDR1 and CDR2 sequences are SGHRS and YFSETQ. This CDR3 comprises 16 residues. Trimming removed 0 bases from V and 5 bases from J, with 15 bases in between. CDR3 DNA: TGCGCCAGCAGCTTGGGCACGGGACTGATGGACAATGAGCAGTTCTTC. Its translation: CASSLGTGLMDNEQFF.